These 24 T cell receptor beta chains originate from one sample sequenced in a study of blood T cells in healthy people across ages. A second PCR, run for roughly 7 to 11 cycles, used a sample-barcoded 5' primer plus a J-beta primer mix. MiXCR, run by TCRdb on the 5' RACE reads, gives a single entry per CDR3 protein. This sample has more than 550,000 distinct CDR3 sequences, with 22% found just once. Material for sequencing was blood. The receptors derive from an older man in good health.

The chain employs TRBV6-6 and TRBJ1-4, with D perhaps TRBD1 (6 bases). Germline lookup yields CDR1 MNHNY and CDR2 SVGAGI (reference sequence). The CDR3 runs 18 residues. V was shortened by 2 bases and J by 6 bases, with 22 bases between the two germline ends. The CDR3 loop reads CASSYTHRPVNRDEKLFF. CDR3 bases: TGTGCCAGCAGTTACACACATCGCCCGGTCAACAGGGATGAAAAACTGTTTTTT.

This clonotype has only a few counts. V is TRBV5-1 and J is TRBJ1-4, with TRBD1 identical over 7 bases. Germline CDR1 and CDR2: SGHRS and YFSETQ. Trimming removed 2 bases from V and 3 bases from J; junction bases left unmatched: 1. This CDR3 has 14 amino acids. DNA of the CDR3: TGCGCCAGCAGCTTCCAGGGGGCTAATGAAAAACTGTTTTTT. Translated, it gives CASSFQGANEKLFF.

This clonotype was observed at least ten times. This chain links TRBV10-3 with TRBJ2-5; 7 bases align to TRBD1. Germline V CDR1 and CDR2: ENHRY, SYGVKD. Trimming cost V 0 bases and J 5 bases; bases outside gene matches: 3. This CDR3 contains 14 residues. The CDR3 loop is CAISESTGVETQYF. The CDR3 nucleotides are TGTGCCATCAGTGAGTCAACAGGGGTGGAGACCCAGTACTTC.

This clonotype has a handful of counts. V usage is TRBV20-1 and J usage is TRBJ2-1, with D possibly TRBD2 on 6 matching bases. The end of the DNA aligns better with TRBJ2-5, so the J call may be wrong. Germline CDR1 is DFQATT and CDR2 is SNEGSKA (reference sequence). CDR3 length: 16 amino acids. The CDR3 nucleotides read TGCAGCGCCCATAGGTGGGGCGGGGCCGTAATGAAGACCCAGTACTTC. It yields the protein CSAHRWGGAVMKTQYF.

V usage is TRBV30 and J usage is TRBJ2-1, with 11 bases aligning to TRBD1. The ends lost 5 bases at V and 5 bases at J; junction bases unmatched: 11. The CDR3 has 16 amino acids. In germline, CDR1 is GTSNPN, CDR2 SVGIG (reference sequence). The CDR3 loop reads CAWGGQGVSHNNEQFF. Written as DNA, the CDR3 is TGTGCCTGGGGGGGACAGGGGGTCTCGCATAACAATGAGCAGTTCTTC.

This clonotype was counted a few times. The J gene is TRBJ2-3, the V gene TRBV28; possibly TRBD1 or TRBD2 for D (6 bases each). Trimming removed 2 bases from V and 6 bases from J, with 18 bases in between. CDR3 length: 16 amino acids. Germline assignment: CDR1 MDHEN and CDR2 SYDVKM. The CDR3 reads CASSLRGVAIRDTQYF. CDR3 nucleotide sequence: TGTGCCAGCAGTTTAAGGGGGGTAGCGATCCGGGATACGCAGTATTTT. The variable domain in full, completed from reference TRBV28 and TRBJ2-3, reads DVKVTQSSRYLVKRTGEKVFLECVQDMDHENMFWYRQDPGLGLRLIYFSYDVKMKEKGDIPEGYSVSREKKERFSLILESASTNQTSMYLCASSLRGVAIRDTQYFGPGTRLTVL.

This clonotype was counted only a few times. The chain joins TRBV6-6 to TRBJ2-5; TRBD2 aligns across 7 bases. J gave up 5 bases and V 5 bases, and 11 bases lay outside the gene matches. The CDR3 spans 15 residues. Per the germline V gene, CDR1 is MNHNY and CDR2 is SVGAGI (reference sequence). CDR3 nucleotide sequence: TGTGCCAGCAGTCGCCCGACTAGCCGGAGGGAGACCCAGTACTTC. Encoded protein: CASSRPTSRRETQYF.

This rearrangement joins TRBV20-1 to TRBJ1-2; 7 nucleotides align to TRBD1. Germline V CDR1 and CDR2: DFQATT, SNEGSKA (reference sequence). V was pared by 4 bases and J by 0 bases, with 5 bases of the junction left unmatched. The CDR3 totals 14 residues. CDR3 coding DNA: TGCAGTGCTACCAGACAGGGAGCTAACTATGGCTACACCTTC. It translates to CSATRQGANYGYTF.

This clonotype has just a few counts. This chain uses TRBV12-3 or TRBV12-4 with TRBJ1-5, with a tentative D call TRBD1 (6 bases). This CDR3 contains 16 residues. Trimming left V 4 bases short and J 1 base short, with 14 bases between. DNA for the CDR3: TGTGCCAGCAGTTCGGGACACCCGGGGAGCAATCAGCCCCAGCATTTT. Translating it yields CASSSGHPGSNQPQHF.

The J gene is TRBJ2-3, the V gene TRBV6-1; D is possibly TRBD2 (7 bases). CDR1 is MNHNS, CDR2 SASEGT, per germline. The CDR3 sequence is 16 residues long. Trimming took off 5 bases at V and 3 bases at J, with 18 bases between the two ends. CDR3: CASSSRGGRLTDTQYF. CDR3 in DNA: TGTGCCAGCAGTTCAAGGGGGGGGCGCCTTACAGATACGCAGTATTTT.

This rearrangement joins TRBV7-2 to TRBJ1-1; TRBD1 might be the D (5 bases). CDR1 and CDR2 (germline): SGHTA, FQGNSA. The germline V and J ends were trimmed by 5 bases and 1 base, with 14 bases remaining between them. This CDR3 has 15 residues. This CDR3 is CASSAAGGGNTEAFF. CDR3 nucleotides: TGTGCCAGCAGCGCCGCCGGGGGAGGGAACACTGAAGCTTTCTTT.

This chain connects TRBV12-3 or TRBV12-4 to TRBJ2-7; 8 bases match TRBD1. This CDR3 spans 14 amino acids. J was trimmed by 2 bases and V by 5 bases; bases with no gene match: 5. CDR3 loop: CASSLGQVAYEQYF. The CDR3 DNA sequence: TGTGCCAGCAGTCTGGGACAGGTCGCCTACGAGCAGTACTTC.

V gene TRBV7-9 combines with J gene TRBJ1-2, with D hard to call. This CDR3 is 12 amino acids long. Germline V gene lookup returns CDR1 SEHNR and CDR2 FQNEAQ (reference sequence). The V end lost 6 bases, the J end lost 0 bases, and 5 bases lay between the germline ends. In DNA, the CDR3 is TGTGCCAGCAGGTTAACTAACTATGGCTACACCTTC. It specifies CASRLTNYGYTF.

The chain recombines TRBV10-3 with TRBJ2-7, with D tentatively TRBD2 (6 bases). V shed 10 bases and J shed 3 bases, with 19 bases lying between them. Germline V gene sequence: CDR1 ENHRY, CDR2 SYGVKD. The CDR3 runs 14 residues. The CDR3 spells CASSPDVGGYEQYF. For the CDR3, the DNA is TGTGCCAGCTCCCCGGACGTGGGAGGCTACGAGCAGTACTTC.

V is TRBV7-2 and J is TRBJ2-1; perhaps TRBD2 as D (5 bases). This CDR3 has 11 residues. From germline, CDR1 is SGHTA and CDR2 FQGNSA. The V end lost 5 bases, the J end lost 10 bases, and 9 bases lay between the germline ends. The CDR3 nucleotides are TGTGCCAGCAGCCTCAAGCGGGAGCAGTTCTTC. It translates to CASSLKREQFF.

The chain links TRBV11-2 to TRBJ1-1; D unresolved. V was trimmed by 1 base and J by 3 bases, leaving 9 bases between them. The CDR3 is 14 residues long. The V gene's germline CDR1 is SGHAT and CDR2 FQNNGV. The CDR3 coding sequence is TGTGCCAGCAGCTTAGGTTGGACGGACACTGAAGCTTTCTTT. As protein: CASSLGWTDTEAFF. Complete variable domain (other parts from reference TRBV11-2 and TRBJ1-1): EAGVAQSPRYKIIEKRQSVAFWCNPISGHATLYWYQQILGQGPKLLIQFQNNGVVDDSQLPKDRFSAERLKGVDSTLKIQPAKLEDSAVYLCASSLGWTDTEAFFGQGTRLTVV.

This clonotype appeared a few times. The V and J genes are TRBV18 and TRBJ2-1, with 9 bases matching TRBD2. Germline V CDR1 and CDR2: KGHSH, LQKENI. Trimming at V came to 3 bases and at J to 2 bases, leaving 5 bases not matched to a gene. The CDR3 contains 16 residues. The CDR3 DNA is TGTGCCAGCTCACCGCTAGCGGGGACCCCCTACAATGAGCAGTTCTTC. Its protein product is CASSPLAGTPYNEQFF.

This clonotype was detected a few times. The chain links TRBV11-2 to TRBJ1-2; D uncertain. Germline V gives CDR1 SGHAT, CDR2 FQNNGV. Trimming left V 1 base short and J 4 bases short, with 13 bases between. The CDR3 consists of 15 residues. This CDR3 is CASSLGWQDGYGYTF. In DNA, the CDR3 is TGTGCCAGCAGCTTAGGCTGGCAGGACGGCTATGGCTACACCTTC.

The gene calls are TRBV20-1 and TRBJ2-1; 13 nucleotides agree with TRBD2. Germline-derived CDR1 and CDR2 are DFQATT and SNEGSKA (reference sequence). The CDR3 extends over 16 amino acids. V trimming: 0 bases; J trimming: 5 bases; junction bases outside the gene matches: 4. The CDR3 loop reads CSARDRLAGGHNEQFF. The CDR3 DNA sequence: TGCAGTGCTAGAGACCGACTAGCGGGAGGCCACAATGAGCAGTTCTTC.

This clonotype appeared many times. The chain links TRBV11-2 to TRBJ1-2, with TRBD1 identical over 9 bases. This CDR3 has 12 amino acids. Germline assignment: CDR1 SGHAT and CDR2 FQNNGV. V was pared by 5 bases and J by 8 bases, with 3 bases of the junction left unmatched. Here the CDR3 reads CASSRDRVGYTF. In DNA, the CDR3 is TGTGCCAGCAGCCGGGACAGGGTGGGCTACACCTTC. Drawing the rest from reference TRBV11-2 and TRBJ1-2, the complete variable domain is EAGVAQSPRYKIIEKRQSVAFWCNPISGHATLYWYQQILGQGPKLLIQFQNNGVVDDSQLPKDRFSAERLKGVDSTLKIQPAKLEDSAVYLCASSRDRVGYTFGSGTRLTVV.

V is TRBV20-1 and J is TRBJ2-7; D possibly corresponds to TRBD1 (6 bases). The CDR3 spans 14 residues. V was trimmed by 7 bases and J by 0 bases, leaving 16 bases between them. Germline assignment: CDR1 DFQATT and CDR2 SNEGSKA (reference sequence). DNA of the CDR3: TGCAGTGTGAAGCGGCAGGGGAGCTCCTACGAGCAGTACTTC. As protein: CSVKRQGSSYEQYF.

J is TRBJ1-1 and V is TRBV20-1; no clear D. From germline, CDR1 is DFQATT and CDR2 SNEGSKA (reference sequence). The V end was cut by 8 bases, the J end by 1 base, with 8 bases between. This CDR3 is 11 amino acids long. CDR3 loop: CSTRENTEAFF. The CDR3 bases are TGCAGTACAAGGGAGAACACTGAAGCTTTCTTT.

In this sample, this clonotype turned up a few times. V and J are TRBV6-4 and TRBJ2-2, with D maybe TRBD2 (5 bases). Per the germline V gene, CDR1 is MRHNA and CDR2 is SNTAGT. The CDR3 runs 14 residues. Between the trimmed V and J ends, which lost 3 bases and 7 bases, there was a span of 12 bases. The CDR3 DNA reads TGTGCCAGCAGTGAAGGACTTAGAATCGGGGAGCTGTTTTTT. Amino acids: CASSEGLRIGELFF.

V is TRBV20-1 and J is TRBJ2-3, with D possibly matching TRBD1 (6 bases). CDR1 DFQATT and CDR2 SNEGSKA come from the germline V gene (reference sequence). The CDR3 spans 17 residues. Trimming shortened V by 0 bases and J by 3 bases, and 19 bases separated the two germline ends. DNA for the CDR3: TGCAGTGCTAGAGATCTGTTTGGTCAGGGGAGTACAGATACGCAGTATTTT. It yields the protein CSARDLFGQGSTDTQYF.